This T cell receptor beta chain came from a study of T cell repertoires in cytomegalovirus infection (dated by TCRdb to 2018 to 2020). For context, the study as a whole: Because public TCR beta signatures pointed to carriage of CMV infection together with the matching HLA type, the HLA type of each donor mattered for the analysis. Results the study describes overall, beyond this receptor: The ex vivo response was dominated by HLA-C-restricted CMV-specific TCR beta clonotypes, which also provided the single most frequent clonotype in two of eight donors. In both this cohort and an independent cohort of under 450 donors, the cumulative frequency of public TCR beta family members distinguished carriers of CMV infection plus the relevant HLA type.

The CDR3, from cysteine to phenylalanine, totals 15 residues. Just the 45-base CDR3 DNA is kept, in frame starting at base 1. The germline ends are 8 bases apart after V is trimmed by 0 bases and J by 5 bases. Looking up the germline V gene yields CDR1 MGHRA and CDR2 YSYEKL. About this clonotype: Its antigen is still unknown. No much larger clone exists at a distance of one base, and base qualities are not known.

TCRdb records Illumina HiSeq 1500 as the sequencer. TCRdb reworked the public reads: Q25 trimming with fastp, MiXCR clone assembly, productive beta chains retained. Rows are combined by CDR3 protein, so each entry shows the most common genes and DNA. The sample has around 180,000 distinct CDR3 sequences on record, approximately 19% of them singletons. Less than 3% of the sample is held by the ten biggest clonotypes. The clonotype originates from a human donor in good health (CMV status not recorded). Some clones in this sample may be carry-over from other donors' samples. The V and J segments used are TRBV4-1 and TRBJ1-6, with the D gene too uncertain to name. The material sequenced was PBMCs. The sequence in DNA is TGCGCCAGCAGCCAAGAATCGGGTAATAATTCACCCCTCCACTTT. This codes for CASSQESGNNSPLHF.